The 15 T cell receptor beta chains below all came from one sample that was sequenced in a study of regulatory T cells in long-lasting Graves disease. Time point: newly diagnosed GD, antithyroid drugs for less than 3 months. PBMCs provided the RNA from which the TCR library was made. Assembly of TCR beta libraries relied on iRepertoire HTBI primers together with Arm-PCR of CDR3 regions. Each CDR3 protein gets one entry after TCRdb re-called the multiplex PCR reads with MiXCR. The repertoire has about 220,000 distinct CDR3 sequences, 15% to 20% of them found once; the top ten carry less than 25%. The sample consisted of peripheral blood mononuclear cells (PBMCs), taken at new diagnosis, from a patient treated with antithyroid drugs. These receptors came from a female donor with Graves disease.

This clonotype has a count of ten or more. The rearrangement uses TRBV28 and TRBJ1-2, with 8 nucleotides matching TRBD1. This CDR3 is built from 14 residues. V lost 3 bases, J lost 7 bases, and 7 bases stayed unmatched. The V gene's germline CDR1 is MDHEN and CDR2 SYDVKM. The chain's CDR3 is CASSLPGQDAGYTF. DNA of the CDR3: TGTGCCAGCAGTTTGCCGGGACAGGACGCTGGCTACACCTTC.

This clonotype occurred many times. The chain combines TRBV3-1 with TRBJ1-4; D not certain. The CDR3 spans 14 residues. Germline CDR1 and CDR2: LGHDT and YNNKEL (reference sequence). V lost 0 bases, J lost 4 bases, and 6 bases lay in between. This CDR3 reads CASSQDVDNEKLFF. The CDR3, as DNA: TGTGCCAGCAGCCAAGACGTCGATAATGAAAAACTGTTTTTT.

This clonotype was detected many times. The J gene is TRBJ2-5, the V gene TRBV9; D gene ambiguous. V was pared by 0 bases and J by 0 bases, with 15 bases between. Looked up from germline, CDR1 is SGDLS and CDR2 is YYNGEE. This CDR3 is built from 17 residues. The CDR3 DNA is TGTGCCAGCAGCGTAGACGCCGAACAGAGATACCAAGAGACCCAGTACTTC. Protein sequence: CASSVDAEQRYQETQYF.

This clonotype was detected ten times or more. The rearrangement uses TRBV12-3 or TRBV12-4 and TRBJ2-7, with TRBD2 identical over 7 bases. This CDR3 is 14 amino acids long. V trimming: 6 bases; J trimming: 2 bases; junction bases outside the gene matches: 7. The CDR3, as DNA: TGTGCCAGCAGCCTTAGCGGGCTGACCTACGAGCAGTACTTC. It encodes CASSLSGLTYEQYF.

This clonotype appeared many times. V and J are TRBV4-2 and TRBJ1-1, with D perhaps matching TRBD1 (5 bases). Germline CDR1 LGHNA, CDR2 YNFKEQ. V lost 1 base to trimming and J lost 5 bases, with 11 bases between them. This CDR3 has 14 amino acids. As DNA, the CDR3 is TGTGCCAGCAGCCAAGTCGCCGGGGGTACTGAAGCTTTCTTT. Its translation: CASSQVAGGTEAFF.

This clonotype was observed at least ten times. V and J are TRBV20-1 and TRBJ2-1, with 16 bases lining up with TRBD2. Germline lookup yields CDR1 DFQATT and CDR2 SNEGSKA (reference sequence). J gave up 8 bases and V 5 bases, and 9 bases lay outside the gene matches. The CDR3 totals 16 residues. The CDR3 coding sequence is TGCAGTGCTGTCGCCGGGACTAGCGGGAGGGACGATGAGCAGTTCTTC. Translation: CSAVAGTSGRDDEQFF.

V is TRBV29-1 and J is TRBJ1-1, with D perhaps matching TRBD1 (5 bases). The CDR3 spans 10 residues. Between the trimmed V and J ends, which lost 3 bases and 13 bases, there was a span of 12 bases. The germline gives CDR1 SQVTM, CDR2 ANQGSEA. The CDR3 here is CSVEVGEVFF. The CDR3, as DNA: TGCAGCGTTGAGGTAGGGGAGGTTTTCTTT. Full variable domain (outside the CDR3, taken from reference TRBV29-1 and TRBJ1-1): SAVISQKPSRDICQRGTSLTIQCQVDSQVTMMFWYRQQPGQSLTLIATANQGSEATYESGFVIDKFPISRPNLTFSTLTVSNMSPEDSSIYLCSVEVGEVFFGQGTRLTVV.

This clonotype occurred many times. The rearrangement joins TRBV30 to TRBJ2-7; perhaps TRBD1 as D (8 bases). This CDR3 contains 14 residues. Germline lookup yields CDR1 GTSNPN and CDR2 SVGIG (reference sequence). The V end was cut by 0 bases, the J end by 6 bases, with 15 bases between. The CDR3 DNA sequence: TGTGCCTGGAGTGTACTCAACAGGGGGGGCGAGCAGTACTTC. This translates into CAWSVLNRGGEQYF.

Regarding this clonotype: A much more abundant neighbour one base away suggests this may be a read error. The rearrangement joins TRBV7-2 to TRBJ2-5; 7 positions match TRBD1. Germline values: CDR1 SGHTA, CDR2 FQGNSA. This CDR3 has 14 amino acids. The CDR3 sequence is CGSSLTGPLETQYF. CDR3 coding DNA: TGTGGCAGCAGCTTGACAGGGCCCCTAGAGACCCAGTACTTC.

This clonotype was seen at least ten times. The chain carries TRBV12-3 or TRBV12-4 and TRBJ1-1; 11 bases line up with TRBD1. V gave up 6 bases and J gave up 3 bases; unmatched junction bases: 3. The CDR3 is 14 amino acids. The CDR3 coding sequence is TGTGCCAGCAGGGACAGGGGGCGTTACACTGAAGCTTTCTTT. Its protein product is CASRDRGRYTEAFF.

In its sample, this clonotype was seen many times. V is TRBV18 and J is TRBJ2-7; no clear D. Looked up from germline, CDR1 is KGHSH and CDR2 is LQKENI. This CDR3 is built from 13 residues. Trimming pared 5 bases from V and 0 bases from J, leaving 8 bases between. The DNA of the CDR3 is TGTGCCAGCTCATCGGGCCACTCCTACGAGCAGTACTTC. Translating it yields CASSSGHSYEQYF.

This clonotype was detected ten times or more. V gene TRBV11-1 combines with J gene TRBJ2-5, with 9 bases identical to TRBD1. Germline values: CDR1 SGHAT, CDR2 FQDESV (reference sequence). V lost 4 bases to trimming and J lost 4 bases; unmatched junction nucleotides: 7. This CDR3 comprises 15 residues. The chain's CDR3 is CASSSPGTGIETQYF. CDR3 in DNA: TGTGCCAGCAGCTCTCCCGGGACAGGGATAGAGACCCAGTACTTC.

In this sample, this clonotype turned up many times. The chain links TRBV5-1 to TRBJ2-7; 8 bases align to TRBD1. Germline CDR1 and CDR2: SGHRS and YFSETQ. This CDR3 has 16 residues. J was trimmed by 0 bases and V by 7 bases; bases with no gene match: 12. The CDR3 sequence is CASRLSGDRTSYEQYF. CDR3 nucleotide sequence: TGCGCCAGCCGATTGTCTGGGGACAGGACCTCCTACGAGCAGTACTTC.

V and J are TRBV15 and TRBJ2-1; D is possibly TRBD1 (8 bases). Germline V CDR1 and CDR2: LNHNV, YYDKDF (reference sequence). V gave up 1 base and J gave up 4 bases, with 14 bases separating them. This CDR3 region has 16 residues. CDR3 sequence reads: CATSRATGGGYNEQFF. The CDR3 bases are TGTGCCACCAGCAGAGCTACAGGGGGGGGTTACAATGAGCAGTTCTTC. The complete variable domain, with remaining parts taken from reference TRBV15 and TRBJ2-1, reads DAMVIQNPRYQVTQFGKPVTLSCSQTLNHNVMYWYQQKSSQAPKLLFHYYDKDFNNEADTPDNFQSRRPNTSFCFLDIRSPGLGDTAMYLCATSRATGGGYNEQFFGPGTRLTVL.

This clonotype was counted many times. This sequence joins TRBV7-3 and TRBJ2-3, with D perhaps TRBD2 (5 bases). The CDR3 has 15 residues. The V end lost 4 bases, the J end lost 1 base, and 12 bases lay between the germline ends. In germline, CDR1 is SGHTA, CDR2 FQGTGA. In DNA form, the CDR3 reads TGTGCCAGCAGCTCATCAAGAGGGCGCACAGATACGCAGTATTTT. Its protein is CASSSSRGRTDTQYF.